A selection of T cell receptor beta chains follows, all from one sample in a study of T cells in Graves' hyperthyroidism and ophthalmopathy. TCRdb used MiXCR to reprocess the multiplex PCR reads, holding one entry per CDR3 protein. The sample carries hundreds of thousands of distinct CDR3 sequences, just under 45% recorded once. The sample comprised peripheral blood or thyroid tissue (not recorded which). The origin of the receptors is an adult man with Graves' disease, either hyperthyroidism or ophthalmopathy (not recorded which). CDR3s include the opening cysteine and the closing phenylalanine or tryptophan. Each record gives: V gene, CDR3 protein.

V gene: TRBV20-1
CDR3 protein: CSARETVTNQPQHF

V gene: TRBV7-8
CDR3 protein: CASSHPGTGSYTEAFF

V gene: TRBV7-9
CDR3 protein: CASSPEIVRNTEAFF

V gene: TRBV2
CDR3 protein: CASRDLDSYEQYF

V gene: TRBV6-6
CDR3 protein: CASSYNTRGGYEQYF

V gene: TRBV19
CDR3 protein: CASSIDGNGYTF

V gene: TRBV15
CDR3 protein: CATSRDRALSGNTIYF

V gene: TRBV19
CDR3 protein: CASRHSRGSSGNTIYF

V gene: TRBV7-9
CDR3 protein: CASSLGGAGEIYGYTF

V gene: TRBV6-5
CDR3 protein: CASSWFGGQIGAPLHF

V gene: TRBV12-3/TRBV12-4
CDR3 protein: CASSLKGGGVTNEKLFF

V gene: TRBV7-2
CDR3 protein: CASSLGPEAEAFF

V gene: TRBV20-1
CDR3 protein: CSARVWEQETQYF

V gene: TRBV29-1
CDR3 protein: CSALDRESGNPSYEQYF

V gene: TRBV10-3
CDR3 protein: CAISRDRGGNEKLFF

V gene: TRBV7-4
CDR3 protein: CASKGQLLKNTEAFF

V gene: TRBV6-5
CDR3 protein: CASSSTGSNSPLHF